What follows are 25 T cell receptor beta chains derived from one specimen sequenced in a study of CXCR3-negative and CXCR3-positive naive CD8 T cells. 5' RACE that incorporated UMI labels was used to prepare the TRB cDNA libraries. With the 5' RACE reads reprocessed, TCRdb shows one record per CDR3 protein and no DNA. The sample features fewer than 50,000 distinct CDR3 sequences, with roughly 1.4% in its top ten. Sequenced sample: naive CXCR3- CD8+ T cells from blood. Subset meaning: CD45RO-CCR7+CD27+CD95- naive CD8+ T cells lacking CXCR3 (TNR3-). The source is a human donor in good health. Some clones in this sample may be carry-over from other donors' samples.

This chain links TRBV20-1 with TRBJ1-1; as DNA is missing, the TRBD1 call by TCRdb cannot be tested. The CDR3 has 12 amino acids. Germline CDR1 is DFQATT and CDR2 is SNEGSKA (reference sequence). This chain's CDR3 is CSARDRGAEAFF.

By frequency, this clonotype is medium-sized. The chain is built from TRBV7-6 and TRBJ1-1. There are 13 residues in the CDR3. Germline assignment: CDR1 SGHVS and CDR2 FNYEAQ. The CDR3 spells CASSRSVNTEAFF.

This chain links TRBV10-1 with TRBJ2-7; TCRdb's assignment of TRBD2 cannot be checked, as there is no DNA. Germline V gene data show CDR1 as WNHNN and CDR2 as SYGVQD (reference sequence). The CDR3 loop spans 16 amino acids. The CDR3 sequence is CASNAHPSRTLYEQYF.

The chain uses TRBV12-3 or TRBV12-4 and TRBJ2-6; the D call from TCRdb, TRBD1, cannot be confirmed without DNA. The CDR3 runs 16 residues. The CDR3 loop is CASRGSGLSGANVLTF.

The chain has TRBV29-1 and TRBJ2-5; the TCRdb D gene call, TRBD1, has no DNA to confirm it. The length of the CDR3 is 14 residues. Germline V gives CDR1 SQVTM, CDR2 ANQGSEA. The CDR3 is CSVDLQDSQETQYF.

The chain combines TRBV5-1 with TRBJ1-4; the TCRdb call, TRBD1, lacks DNA for checking. The CDR3 contains 15 residues. From germline, CDR1 is SGHRS and CDR2 YFSETQ. CDR3 region: CASSYRDREDEKLFF.

V is TRBV12-3 or TRBV12-4 and J is TRBJ2-3. The length of the CDR3 is 13 residues. The CDR3 loop reads CASSLDGTDTQYF.

J is TRBJ2-7 and V is TRBV18; TCRdb returns TRBD1, unconfirmable since there is no DNA. The CDR3 totals 13 residues. The germline gives CDR1 KGHSH, CDR2 LQKENI. The CDR3 region is CASSPGRGYEQYF.

The chain employs TRBV12-3 or TRBV12-4 and TRBJ1-1. This CDR3 is 13 amino acids long. The CDR3 is CASSFQGQPEAFF.

The chain employs TRBV28 and TRBJ2-7. This CDR3 contains 11 residues. CDR1 is MDHEN, CDR2 SYDVKM, per germline. CDR3 protein: CASSYYSEQYF.

The V and J genes are TRBV27 and TRBJ2-7; the TRBD2 assignment by TCRdb is unverifiable without DNA. The CDR3 has 14 residues. Per the germline V gene, CDR1 is MNHEY and CDR2 is SMNVEV (reference sequence). The CDR3 loop is CASSLASGSYEQYF.

This chain connects TRBV5-1 to TRBJ2-6. Germline-derived CDR1 and CDR2 are SGHRS and YFSETQ. The CDR3 extends over 17 amino acids. This CDR3 reads CASSFIGTTTGANVLTF.

The rearrangement joins TRBV29-1 to TRBJ1-1; absent DNA, TCRdb's TRBD1 call cannot be checked. Germline CDR1 reads SQVTM; CDR2 reads ANQGSEA. The CDR3 spans 14 residues. CDR3: CSVQTGTANTEAFF.

This chain links TRBV14 with TRBJ1-5. The V gene's germline CDR1 is SGHDN and CDR2 FVKESK. The CDR3 is 13 amino acids. The chain's CDR3 is CASSQDGDQPQHF.

V usage is TRBV6-5 and J usage is TRBJ2-7; TCRdb outputs TRBD2, but without DNA this stays unchecked. Germline V gene sequence: CDR1 MNHEY, CDR2 SVGAGI. The CDR3 runs to 12 residues. The CDR3 protein is CASSYSGHEQYF.

The chain joins TRBV7-8 to TRBJ2-1; TCRdb calls TRBD2, which cannot be checked without DNA. This CDR3 is 16 amino acids long. CDR1 SGHVS and CDR2 FQNEAQ come from the germline V gene. CDR3 sequence reads: CASSLDLAEGHDEQFF.

The V call is TRBV11-2, the J call TRBJ1-2. This CDR3 contains 13 residues. Germline V lookup: CDR1 SGHAT, CDR2 FQNNGV. This CDR3 is CASSSGLGTGYTF.

The V gene is TRBV13, the J gene TRBJ2-7; TCRdb names TRBD1, which stays unverified in the absence of DNA. The germline gives CDR1 PRHDT, CDR2 FYEKMQ (reference sequence). CDR3 length: 15 residues. This CDR3 is CASSQGHPGSYEQYF.

This rearrangement joins TRBV4-3 to TRBJ2-7; TCRdb's D gene call, TRBD2, goes unchecked for lack of DNA. Per the germline V gene, CDR1 is LGHNA and CDR2 is YSLEER. The CDR3 runs 16 residues. The CDR3 here is CASSQGLAGFRYEQYF.

The J gene is TRBJ1-6, the V gene TRBV7-2. The germline V gene has CDR1 SGHTA and CDR2 FQGNSA. This CDR3 has 14 residues. This CDR3 reads CASSLEAMGSPLHF.

V usage is TRBV3-1 and J usage is TRBJ1-4; the D call from TCRdb, TRBD1, cannot be confirmed without DNA. Germline CDR1 reads LGHDT; CDR2 reads YNNKEL (reference sequence). There are 15 residues in the CDR3. CDR3 loop: CASSQGTGRPEKLFF.

The J gene is TRBJ2-7, the V gene TRBV6-2 or TRBV6-3; absent DNA, TCRdb's TRBD2 call cannot be checked. Germline V lookup: CDR1 MNHEY, CDR2 SVGEGT. The CDR3 is made up of 18 amino acids. Here the CDR3 reads CASRTFPRLLAGAYEQYF.

This clonotype registers medium-sized by frequency. This chain connects TRBV6-1 to TRBJ2-1. In germline, CDR1 is MNHNS, CDR2 SASEGT. The CDR3 is made up of 12 amino acids. CDR3 residues: CASSAVPYEQFF.

The chain links TRBV2 to TRBJ1-2; the TCRdb D gene call, TRBD1, has no DNA to confirm it. Germline V gene sequence: CDR1 SNHLY, CDR2 FYNNEI. The CDR3 is 18 amino acids. The CDR3 reads CASDESLQRSPANYGYTF.

The chain joins TRBV7-9 to TRBJ2-2. This CDR3 contains 13 residues. Germline CDR1 and CDR2: SEHNR and FQNEAQ (reference sequence). CDR3 in amino acids: CASSFSSTGELFF.